Shown below are 15 T cell receptor beta chains from a single sample sequenced in a study of human T cells and chemical hapten exposure. TCRdb re-called the RACE reads through MiXCR, storing one row per CDR3 protein. The sample carries about 120,000 distinct CDR3 sequences, about 12% recorded once. Time point given: patch test 1, 2 weeks after DPC sensitization. Documented treatment: therapeutic diphenylcyclopropenone sensitization with weekly scalp DPC. Sequences were derived from whole blood, sampled in connection with sensitization to the hapten diphenylcyclopropenone (DPC). These receptors were collected from a woman aged 45-65 years with alopecia areata. Some clones in this sample may be carry-over from other donors' samples.

This clonotype has a count of ten or more. The chain joins TRBV18 to TRBJ2-1; the match to TRBD2 covers 7 bases. The junction had 5 bases not matched to a gene; V was cut back by 4 bases and J by 5 bases. CDR3 length: 14 residues. CDR1 is KGHSH, CDR2 LQKENI, per germline. Here the CDR3 DNA reads TGTGCCAGCTCACACGGGACTAAACACAATGAGCAGTTCTTC. It encodes CASSHGTKHNEQFF.

The V and J genes are TRBV6-2 or TRBV6-3 and TRBJ2-2; a possible D gene is TRBD2 (5 bases). Germline V lookup: CDR1 MNHEY, CDR2 SVGEGT. Trimming took 4 bases from V and 13 from J, leaving 16 bases between them. The CDR3 sequence is 13 residues long. CDR3 residues: CASSSPTGGRLFF. The CDR3 DNA is TGTGCCAGCAGTTCCCCGACGGGCGGGCGGCTGTTTTTT.

The V gene is TRBV12-3 or TRBV12-4, the J gene TRBJ1-4, with D possibly TRBD1 on 6 matching bases. V was cut by 3 bases and J by 0 bases, with 17 bases left in between. The CDR3 runs 18 residues. CDR3 sequence (DNA): TGTGCCAGCAGTTTCCAGGGGAATTTAAGAGCAACTAATGAAAAACTGTTTTTT. It codes for CASSFQGNLRATNEKLFF.

The rearrangement links TRBV29-1 to TRBJ1-2; D is possibly TRBD1 (5 bases). The CDR3 is 12 amino acids. Germline lookup yields CDR1 SQVTM and CDR2 ANQGSEA. The V gene lost 7 bases and the J gene lost 7 bases, with 16 bases spanning the gap. CDR3 loop: CSAGTHQSGYTF. The CDR3 region has the DNA TGCAGCGCCGGGACCCACCAAAGTGGCTACACCTTC. The variable domain in full, with the rest retrieved from reference TRBV29-1 and TRBJ1-2, is SAVISQKPSRDICQRGTSLTIQCQVDSQVTMMFWYRQQPGQSLTLIATANQGSEATYESGFVIDKFPISRPNLTFSTLTVSNMSPEDSSIYLCSAGTHQSGYTFGSGTRLTVV.

This clonotype has only a few counts. The chain couples TRBV5-4 to TRBJ2-7, with D perhaps TRBD1 or TRBD2 (6 bases each). Germline CDR1 is SGHNT and CDR2 is YYREEE (reference sequence). V was clipped by 4 bases and J by 3 bases, with 11 bases between them. The CDR3 totals 13 residues. The CDR3 coding sequence is TGTGCCAGCAGCCGCGGGACAAGCTACGAGCAGTACTTC. Encoded protein: CASSRGTSYEQYF.

The CDR3: CSVEHGPSYGYTF. Here the CDR3 DNA reads TGCAGCGTTGAACATGGGCCCTCCTATGGCTACACCTTC. This chain joins TRBV29-1 and TRBJ1-2; D not certain. The germline CDR1 and CDR2 sequences are SQVTM and ANQGSEA. With 2 bases removed from V and 4 bases from J, the gap between germline ends came to 11 bases. The length of the CDR3 is 13 residues.

V gene TRBV7-2 combines with J gene TRBJ1-3; no clear D. The CDR3 runs 18 residues. V was cut by 0 bases and J by 2 bases, with 17 bases left in between. From germline, CDR1 is SGHTA and CDR2 FQGNSA. The CDR3 DNA reads TGTGCCAGCAGCTTAGCAAGCACCTACACTTTACCTGGAAACACCATATATTTT. Amino acids: CASSLASTYTLPGNTIYF. The whole variable domain, remainder taken from reference TRBV7-2 and TRBJ1-3, is GAGVSQSPSNKVTEKGKDVELRCDPISGHTALYWYRQSLGQGLEFLIYFQGNSAPDKSGLPSDRFSAERTGGSVSTLTIQRTQQEDSAVYLCASSLASTYTLPGNTIYFGEGSWLTVV.

The sample holds many counts of this clonotype. The V gene is TRBV6-1, the J gene TRBJ1-2, with D perhaps matching TRBD1 (6 bases). Per germline, CDR1 MNHNS and CDR2 SASEGT. The CDR3 extends over 15 amino acids. Trimming removed 6 bases from V and 2 bases from J, with 16 bases in between. The CDR3, as DNA: TGTGCCAGCAGGGGCCCACAGGGATCAAACTATGGCTACACCTTC. This encodes CASRGPQGSNYGYTF.

The rearrangement uses TRBV18 and TRBJ2-2, with 11 bases fitting TRBD1. Trimming cost V 3 bases and J 5 bases; bases outside gene matches: 8. This CDR3 has 17 residues. Germline assignment: CDR1 KGHSH and CDR2 LQKENI. The CDR3 DNA reads as TGTGCCAGCTCACCGACAATCGGACAGGGGGCGACCGGGGAGCTGTTTTTT. Translation: CASSPTIGQGATGELFF.

This clonotype was counted a few times. The chain has TRBV14 and TRBJ1-1, with no clear D. Trimming took 0 bases from V and 4 from J, leaving 15 bases between them. The CDR3 extends over 16 amino acids. Germline CDR1 SGHDN, CDR2 FVKESK. The CDR3 DNA follows: TGTGCCAGCAGCCAAGATACAAGCTACTGGGGCACTGAAGCTTTCTTT. Translating gives CASSQDTSYWGTEAFF.

CDR3 region: CASRKSATNEKLFF. The DNA of the CDR3 is TGTGCCAGCAGAAAGAGTGCAACTAATGAAAAACTGTTTTTT. This chain uses TRBV5-5 with TRBJ1-4; D gene unclear. The germline CDR1 and CDR2 sequences are SGHKS and YYEKEE (reference sequence). This CDR3 spans 14 amino acids. Trimming stripped 5 bases from V and 0 bases from J, with 8 bases between.

In its sample, this clonotype was seen a few times. This chain connects TRBV20-1 to TRBJ2-2; TRBD2 matches 8 bases. V lost 0 bases to trimming and J lost 3 bases; unmatched junction nucleotides: 6. Germline V gives CDR1 DFQATT, CDR2 SNEGSKA (reference sequence). The CDR3 is made up of 16 amino acids. DNA for the CDR3: TGCAGTGCTAGAGATGTGTCGGGGGGGCACACCGGGGAGCTGTTTTTT. This translates into CSARDVSGGHTGELFF.

This clonotype was found many times. The chain has TRBV12-3 or TRBV12-4 and TRBJ1-2; 11 bases fit TRBD1. CDR3 size: 14 residues. V lost 6 bases, J lost 1 base, and 1 base stayed unmatched. The CDR3 sequence: CASRGQGVNYGYTF. The CDR3 DNA reads TGTGCCAGCAGGGGACAGGGGGTTAACTATGGCTACACCTTC.

This clonotype was observed a handful of times. The V gene is TRBV18, the J gene TRBJ1-3; 7 bases are a match to TRBD1. This CDR3 is 18 amino acids long. CDR1 and CDR2 from the germline V gene are KGHSH and LQKENI. The J segment lost 0 bases and the V segment lost 4 bases, leaving 12 bases of the junction unmatched. CDR3 DNA sequence: TGTGCCAGCTCACATCCGGGACAGTCCCCCTCCTCTGGAAACACCATATATTTT. Its translation: CASSHPGQSPSSGNTIYF.

This clonotype turned up a few times. The rearrangement uses TRBV28 and TRBJ1-5; 9 bases line up with TRBD1. CDR3 size: 16 residues. Germline CDR1 reads MDHEN; CDR2 reads SYDVKM. With V trimmed by 7 bases and J by 7 bases, 14 bases remained unmatched. The CDR3 protein is CASKAPGTGMGQPQHF. For the CDR3, the DNA is TGTGCCAGCAAAGCCCCCGGGACAGGGATGGGCCAGCCCCAGCATTTT.